Shown below are 10 T cell receptor beta chains from a single sample sequenced in a study of T cell responses to AZD1222 COVID-19 vaccine. TCRdb's table, derived via immunoSEQ multiplex PCR, lists solely in-frame clones and lacks some. The table lists tens of thousands of clones, over 75% of them singletons, with 22% in the top ten. Sequenced material: peripheral blood, taken on day 0 of AZD1222 vaccination. These receptors came from an adult in good health.

V is TRBV27 and J is TRBJ2-2; TRBD2 matches 15 bases. The V segment lost 2 bases and the J segment 7 bases; nucleotides outside the gene matches: 5. Per germline, CDR1 MNHEY and CDR2 SMNVEV (reference sequence). This CDR3 has 17 amino acids. The CDR3 DNA sequence: TGTGCCAGCAGTTTAACGGGACTAGCGGGAGGAGGCGGGGAGCTGTTTTTT. This encodes CASSLTGLAGGGGELFF.

The chain uses TRBV11-2 and TRBJ2-1, with no clear D. CDR3 length equals 14 residues. The V and J ends lost 3 bases and 9 bases respectively, with 15 bases between them. CDR1 is SGHAT, CDR2 FQNNGV, per germline. For the CDR3, the DNA is TGTGCCAGCAGCTTTCCTCTAACCGCTGCTGAGCAGTTCTTC. Amino acids: CASSFPLTAAEQFF.

A remark on this clone: Just one base apart from a much larger clone, this may be a read error. Within the sample, other DNA sequences also encode this same CDR3. The rearrangement uses TRBV7-9 and TRBJ2-1, with 9 bases lining up with TRBD2. The CDR3 is 14 residues long. Germline V gene data show CDR1 as SEHNR and CDR2 as FQNEAQ (reference sequence). After removal of 11 bases from V and 7 bases from J, the junction contained 12 bases not matched to a gene. The CDR3, as DNA: TGTGCCTGCCGGGGGGCGGGAGGGGGGAATGAGCAGTTCTTC. This translates into CACRGAGGGNEQFF.

This clone has just a few counts. V usage is TRBV6-2 or TRBV6-3 and J usage is TRBJ1-1; 9 nucleotides line up with TRBD1. V shed 2 bases and J 6 bases; nucleotides not matched to a gene: 7. Germline loops: CDR1 MNHEY, CDR2 SVGEGT. CDR3 length equals 15 residues. The CDR3 region has the DNA TGTGCCAGCAGTTACGAGGGGACAGGGTCCCCTGAAGCTTTCTTT. It specifies CASSYEGTGSPEAFF.

The chain links TRBV28 to TRBJ2-7; no firm D call. Trimming took 1 base from V and 4 from J, leaving 5 bases between them. The length of the CDR3 is 12 residues. CDR1 MDHEN and CDR2 SYDVKM come from the germline V gene. The CDR3 sequence: CASSLSFYEQYF. The CDR3 DNA follows: TGTGCCAGCAGTTTATCCTTTTACGAGCAGTACTTC.

About this clone: This CDR3 is also generated by other DNA sequences in the sample. The rearrangement links TRBV6-5 to TRBJ2-1; D may be TRBD2 (5 bases). This CDR3 spans 15 amino acids. V shed 4 bases and J shed 6 bases, with 16 bases lying between them. Germline V lookup: CDR1 MNHEY, CDR2 SVGAGI. CDR3 loop: CASSSHSATSNEQFF. In DNA form, the CDR3 reads TGTGCCAGCAGTTCCCACTCAGCTACTAGCAATGAGCAGTTCTTC.

CDR3 amino acids: CASSITDRGLSNQPQHF. The CDR3 coding sequence is TGTGCCAGTAGTATAACGGACAGGGGGCTAAGCAATCAGCCCCAGCATTTT. This sequence joins TRBV19 and TRBJ1-5, with 11 bases matching TRBD1. J lost 1 base, V lost 2 bases, and 4 bases had no gene match. The CDR3 is 17 amino acids. CDR1 LNHDA and CDR2 SQIVND come from the germline V gene (reference sequence).

This chain links TRBV4-1 with TRBJ2-5; D is perhaps TRBD1 (5 bases). CDR1 is MGHRA and CDR2 is YSYEKL in the germline V gene. The length of the CDR3 is 16 residues. Trimming took off 1 base at V and 1 base at J, with 13 bases between the two ends. The CDR3 region is CASSQVQTGAQETQYF. The CDR3, as DNA: TGCGCCAGCAGCCAAGTCCAAACAGGAGCCCAAGAGACCCAGTACTTC.

V gene TRBV2 combines with J gene TRBJ1-2; the match to TRBD1 covers 9 bases. With 7 bases clipped from V and 7 bases from J, the junction kept 10 bases outside the gene matches. The CDR3 spans 14 residues. The germline V gene encodes CDR1 SNHLY and CDR2 FYNNEI. The DNA for the CDR3 is TGTGCCAGCAACGCCCGGGACAGGGAAGTTGGCTACACCTTC. This encodes CASNARDREVGYTF.

The V and J genes are TRBV6-5 and TRBJ1-6, with TRBD1 matching over 8 bases. This CDR3 has 14 residues. Germline CDR1 is MNHEY and CDR2 is SVGAGI. Germline trimming cut 7 bases from V and 5 bases from J; bases unmatched to any gene: 4. The CDR3 sequence is CASTRTGNNSPLHF. The CDR3, as DNA: TGTGCCAGCACGAGGACAGGGAATAATTCACCCCTCCACTTT.